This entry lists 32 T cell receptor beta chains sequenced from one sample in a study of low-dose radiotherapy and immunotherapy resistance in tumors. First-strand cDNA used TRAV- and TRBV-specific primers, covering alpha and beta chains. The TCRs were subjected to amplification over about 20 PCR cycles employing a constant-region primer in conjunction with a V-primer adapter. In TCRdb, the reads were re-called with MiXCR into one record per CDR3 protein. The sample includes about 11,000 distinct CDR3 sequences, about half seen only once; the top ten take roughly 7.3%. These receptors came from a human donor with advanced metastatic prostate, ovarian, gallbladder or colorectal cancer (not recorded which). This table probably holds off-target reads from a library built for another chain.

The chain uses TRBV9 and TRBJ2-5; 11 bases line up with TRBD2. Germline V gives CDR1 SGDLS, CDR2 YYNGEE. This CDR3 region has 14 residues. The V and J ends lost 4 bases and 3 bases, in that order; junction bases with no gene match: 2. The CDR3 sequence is CASSMTSGEETQYF. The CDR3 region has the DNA TGTGCCAGCAGCATGACTAGCGGGGAAGAGACCCAGTACTTC. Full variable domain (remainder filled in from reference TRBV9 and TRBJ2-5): DSGVTQTPKHLITATGQRVTLRCSPRSGDLSVYWYQQSLDQGLQFLIQYYNGEERAKGNILERFSAQQFPDLHSELNLSSLELGDSALYFCASSMTSGEETQYFGPGTRLLVL.

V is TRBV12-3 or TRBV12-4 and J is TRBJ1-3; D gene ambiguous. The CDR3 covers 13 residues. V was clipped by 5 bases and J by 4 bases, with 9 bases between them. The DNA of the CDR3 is TGTGCCAGCAGTCCGACTGGAGGAAACACCATATATTTT. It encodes CASSPTGGNTIYF.

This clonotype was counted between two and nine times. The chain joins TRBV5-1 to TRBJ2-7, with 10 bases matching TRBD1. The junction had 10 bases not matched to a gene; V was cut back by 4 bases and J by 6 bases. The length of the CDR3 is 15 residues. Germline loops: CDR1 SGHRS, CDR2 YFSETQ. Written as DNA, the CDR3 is TGCGCCAGCAGCCACGAGATGGACAGGGGGGGCGAGCAGTACTTC. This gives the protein CASSHEMDRGGEQYF.

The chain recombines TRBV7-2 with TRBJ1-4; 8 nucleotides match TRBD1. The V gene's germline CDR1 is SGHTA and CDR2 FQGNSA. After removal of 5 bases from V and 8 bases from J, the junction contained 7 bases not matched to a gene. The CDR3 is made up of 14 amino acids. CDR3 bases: TGTGCCAGCAGCCTCCAAACAGGGGGGGAAAAACTGTTTTTT. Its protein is CASSLQTGGEKLFF.

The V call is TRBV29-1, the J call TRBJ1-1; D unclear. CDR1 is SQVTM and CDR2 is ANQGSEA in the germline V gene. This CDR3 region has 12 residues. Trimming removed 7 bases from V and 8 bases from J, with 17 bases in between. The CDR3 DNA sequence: TGCAGCGCCTCCCGGGCAGAGGCGGAAGCTTTCTTT. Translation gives CSASRAEAEAFF.

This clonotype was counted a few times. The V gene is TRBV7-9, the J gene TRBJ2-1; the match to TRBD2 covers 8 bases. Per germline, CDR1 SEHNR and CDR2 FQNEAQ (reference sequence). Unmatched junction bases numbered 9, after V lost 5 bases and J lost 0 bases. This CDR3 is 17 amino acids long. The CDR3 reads CASSLSGVLSSYNEQFF. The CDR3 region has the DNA TGTGCCAGCAGCCTTAGCGGGGTGCTTAGCTCCTACAATGAGCAGTTCTTC. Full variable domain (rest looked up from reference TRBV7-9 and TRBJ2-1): DTGVSQNPRHKITKRGQNVTFRCDPISEHNRLYWYRQTLGQGPEFLTYFQNEAQLEKSRLLSDRFSAERPKGSFSTLEIQRTEQGDSAMYLCASSLSGVLSSYNEQFFGPGTRLTVL.

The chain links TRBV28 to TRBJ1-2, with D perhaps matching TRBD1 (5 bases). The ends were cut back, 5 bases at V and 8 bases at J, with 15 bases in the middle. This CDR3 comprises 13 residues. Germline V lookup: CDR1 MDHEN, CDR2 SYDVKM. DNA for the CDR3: TGTGCCAGCAGTCCACGGGGGGGAGGAGGCTACACCTTC. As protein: CASSPRGGGGYTF.

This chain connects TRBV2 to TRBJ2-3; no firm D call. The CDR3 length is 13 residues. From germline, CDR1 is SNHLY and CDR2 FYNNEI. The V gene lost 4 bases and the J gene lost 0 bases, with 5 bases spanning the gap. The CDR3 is CASSGVSTDTQYF. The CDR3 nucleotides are TGTGCCAGCAGTGGGGTCAGCACAGATACGCAGTATTTT.

CDR3 amino acids: CASSPQQGMNTEAFF. The CDR3, as DNA: TGTGCCAGCTCACCCCAACAGGGAATGAACACTGAAGCTTTCTTT. The chain carries TRBV18 and TRBJ1-1; possibly TRBD1 for D (6 bases). Trimming pared 3 bases from V and 0 bases from J, leaving 11 bases between. This CDR3 region has 15 residues. CDR1 and CDR2 (germline): KGHSH, LQKENI.

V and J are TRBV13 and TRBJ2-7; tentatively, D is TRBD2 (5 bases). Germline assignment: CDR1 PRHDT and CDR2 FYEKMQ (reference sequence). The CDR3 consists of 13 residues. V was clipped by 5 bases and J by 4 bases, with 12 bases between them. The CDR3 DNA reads TGTGCCAGCAGCCGAGACGGGAATTACGAGCAGTACTTC. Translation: CASSRDGNYEQYF. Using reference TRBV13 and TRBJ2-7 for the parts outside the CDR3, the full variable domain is AAGVIQSPRHLIKEKRETATLKCYPIPRHDTVYWYQQGPGQDPQFLISFYEKMQSDKGSIPDRFSAQQFSDYHSELNMSSLELGDSALYFCASSRDGNYEQYFGPGTRLTVT.

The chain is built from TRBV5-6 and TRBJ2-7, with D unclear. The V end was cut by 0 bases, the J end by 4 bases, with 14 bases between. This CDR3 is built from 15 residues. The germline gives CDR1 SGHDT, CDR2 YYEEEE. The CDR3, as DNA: TGTGCCAGCAGCTTGGTTCTCCGACTGTGGTACGAGCAGTACTTC. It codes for CASSLVLRLWYEQYF.

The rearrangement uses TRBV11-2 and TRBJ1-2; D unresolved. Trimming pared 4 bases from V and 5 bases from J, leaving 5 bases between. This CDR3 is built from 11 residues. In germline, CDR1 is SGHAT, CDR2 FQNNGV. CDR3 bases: TGTGCCAGCAGCTCTTTATATGGCTACACCTTC. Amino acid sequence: CASSSLYGYTF. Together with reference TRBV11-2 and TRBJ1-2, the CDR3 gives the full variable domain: EAGVAQSPRYKIIEKRQSVAFWCNPISGHATLYWYQQILGQGPKLLIQFQNNGVVDDSQLPKDRFSAERLKGVDSTLKIQPAKLEDSAVYLCASSSLYGYTFGSGTRLTVV.

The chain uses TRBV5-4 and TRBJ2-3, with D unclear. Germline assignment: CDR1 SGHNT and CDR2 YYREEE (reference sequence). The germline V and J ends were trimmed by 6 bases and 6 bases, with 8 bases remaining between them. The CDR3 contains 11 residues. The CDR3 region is CASTTRDTQYF. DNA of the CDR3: TGTGCCAGCACTACTCGGGATACGCAGTATTTT.

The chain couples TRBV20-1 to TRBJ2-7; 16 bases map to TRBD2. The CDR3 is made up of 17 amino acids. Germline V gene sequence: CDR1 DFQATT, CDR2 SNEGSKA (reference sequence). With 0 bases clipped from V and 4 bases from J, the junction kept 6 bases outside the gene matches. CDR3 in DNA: TGCAGTGCTAGAGATCGGGCGGGACTAGCGGGGGGGTACGAGCAGTACTTC. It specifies CSARDRAGLAGGYEQYF.

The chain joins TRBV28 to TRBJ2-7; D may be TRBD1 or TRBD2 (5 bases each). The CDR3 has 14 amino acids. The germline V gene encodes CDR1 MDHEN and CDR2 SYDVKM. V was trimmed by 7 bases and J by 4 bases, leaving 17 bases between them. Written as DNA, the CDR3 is TGTGCCAGCACCCCTCGAGGGGAAAATTACGAGCAGTACTTC. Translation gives CASTPRGENYEQYF.

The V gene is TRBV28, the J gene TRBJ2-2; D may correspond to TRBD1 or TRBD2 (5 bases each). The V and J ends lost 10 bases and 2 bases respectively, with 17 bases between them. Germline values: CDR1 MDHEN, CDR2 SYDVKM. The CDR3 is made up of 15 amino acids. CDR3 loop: CATSAGTTNTGELFF. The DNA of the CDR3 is TGTGCCACGTCGGCCGGGACCACCAACACCGGGGAGCTGTTTTTT. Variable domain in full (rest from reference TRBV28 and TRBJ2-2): DVKVTQSSRYLVKRTGEKVFLECVQDMDHENMFWYRQDPGLGLRLIYFSYDVKMKEKGDIPEGYSVSREKKERFSLILESASTNQTSMYLCATSAGTTNTGELFFGEGSRLTVL.

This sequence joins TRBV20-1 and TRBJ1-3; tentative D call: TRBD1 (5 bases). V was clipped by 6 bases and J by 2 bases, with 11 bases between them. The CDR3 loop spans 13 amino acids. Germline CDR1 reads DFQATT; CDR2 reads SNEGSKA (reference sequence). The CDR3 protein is CSAARDAGNTIYF. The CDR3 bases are TGCAGTGCGGCCCGGGACGCTGGAAACACCATATATTTT.

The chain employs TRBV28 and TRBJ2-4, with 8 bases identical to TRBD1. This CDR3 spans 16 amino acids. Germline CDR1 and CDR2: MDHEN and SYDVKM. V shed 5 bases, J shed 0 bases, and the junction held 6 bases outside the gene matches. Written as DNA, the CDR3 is TGTGCCAGCAGTATCACAGGGGGTCTAGCCAAAAACATTCAGTACTTC. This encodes CASSITGGLAKNIQYF.

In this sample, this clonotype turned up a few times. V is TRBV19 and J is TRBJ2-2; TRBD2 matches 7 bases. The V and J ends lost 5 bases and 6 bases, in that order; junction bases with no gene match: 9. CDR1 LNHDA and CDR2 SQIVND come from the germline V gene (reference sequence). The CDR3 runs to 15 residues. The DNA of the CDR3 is TGTGCCAGTAGTGAGAGCGGGAACGTCGCCGGGGAGCTGTTTTTT. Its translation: CASSESGNVAGELFF.

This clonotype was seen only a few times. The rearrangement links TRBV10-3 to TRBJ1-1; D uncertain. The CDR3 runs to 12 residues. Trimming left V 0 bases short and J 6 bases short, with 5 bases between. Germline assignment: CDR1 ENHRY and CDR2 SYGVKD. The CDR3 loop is CAISESTPEAFF. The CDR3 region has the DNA TGTGCCATCAGTGAGTCGACGCCTGAAGCTTTCTTT.

The CDR3 spells CASRSSTSSGELFF. CDR3 coding DNA: TGTGCCAGCAGGTCCTCCACTAGCTCCGGGGAGCTGTTTTTT. The chain carries TRBV2 and TRBJ2-2; D is perhaps TRBD2 (6 bases). Germline CDR1 and CDR2: SNHLY and FYNNEI. The CDR3 covers 14 residues. The V and J ends lost 6 bases and 6 bases respectively, with 14 bases between them.

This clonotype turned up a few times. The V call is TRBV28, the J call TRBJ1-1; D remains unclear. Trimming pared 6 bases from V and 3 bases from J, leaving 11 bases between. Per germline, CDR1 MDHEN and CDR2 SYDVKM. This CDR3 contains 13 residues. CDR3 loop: CASSPPRDTEAFF. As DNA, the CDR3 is TGTGCCAGCAGCCCTCCTCGGGACACTGAAGCTTTCTTT.

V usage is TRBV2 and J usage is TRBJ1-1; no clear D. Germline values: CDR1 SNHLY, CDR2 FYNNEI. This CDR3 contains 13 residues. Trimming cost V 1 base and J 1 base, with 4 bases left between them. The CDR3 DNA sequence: TGTGCCAGCAGTGAAGAAGGGAACACTGAAGCTTTCTTT. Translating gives CASSEEGNTEAFF.

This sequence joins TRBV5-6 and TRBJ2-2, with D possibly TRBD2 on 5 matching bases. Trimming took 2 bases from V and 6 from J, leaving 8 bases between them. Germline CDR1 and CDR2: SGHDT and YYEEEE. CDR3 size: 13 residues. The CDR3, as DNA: TGTGCCAGCAGCTTCCCGGAGGCCGGGGAGCTGTTTTTT. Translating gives CASSFPEAGELFF.

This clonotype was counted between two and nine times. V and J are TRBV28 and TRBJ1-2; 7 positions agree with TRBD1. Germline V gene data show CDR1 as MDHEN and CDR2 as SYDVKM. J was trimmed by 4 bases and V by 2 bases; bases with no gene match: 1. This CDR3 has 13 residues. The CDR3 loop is CASSLQGGYGYTF. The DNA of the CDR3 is TGTGCCAGCAGTTTACAGGGGGGCTATGGCTACACCTTC.

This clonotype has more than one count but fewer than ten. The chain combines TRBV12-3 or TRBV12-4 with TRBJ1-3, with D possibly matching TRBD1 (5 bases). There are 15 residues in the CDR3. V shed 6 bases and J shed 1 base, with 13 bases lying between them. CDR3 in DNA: TGTGCCAGCAGGCAAACAGGAGCTTCTGGAAACACCATATATTTT. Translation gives CASRQTGASGNTIYF.

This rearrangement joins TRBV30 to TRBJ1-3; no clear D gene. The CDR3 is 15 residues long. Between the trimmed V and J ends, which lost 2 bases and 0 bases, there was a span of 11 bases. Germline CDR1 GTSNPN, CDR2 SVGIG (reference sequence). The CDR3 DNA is TGTGCCTGGAGTCAGAGGACGGCCTCTGGAAACACCATATATTTT. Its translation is CAWSQRTASGNTIYF. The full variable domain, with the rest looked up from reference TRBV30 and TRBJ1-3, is SQTIHQWPATLVQPVGSPLSLECTVEGTSNPNLYWYRQAAGRGLQLLFYSVGIGQISSEVPQNLSASRPQDRQFILSSKKLLLSDSGFYLCAWSQRTASGNTIYFGEGSWLTVV.

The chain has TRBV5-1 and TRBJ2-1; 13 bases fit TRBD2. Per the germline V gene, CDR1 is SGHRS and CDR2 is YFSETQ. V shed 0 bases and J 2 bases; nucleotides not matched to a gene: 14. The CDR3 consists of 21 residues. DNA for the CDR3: TGCGCCAGCAGCTTGGCCCCCCGGGGGGGACTAGCGGGAAATACCTACAATGAGCAGTTCTTC. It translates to CASSLAPRGGLAGNTYNEQFF.

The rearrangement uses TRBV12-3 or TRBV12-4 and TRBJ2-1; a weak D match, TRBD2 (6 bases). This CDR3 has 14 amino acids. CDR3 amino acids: CAGGSGYSYNEQFF. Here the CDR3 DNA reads TGTGCGGGGGGATCGGGGTATTCCTACAATGAGCAGTTCTTC.

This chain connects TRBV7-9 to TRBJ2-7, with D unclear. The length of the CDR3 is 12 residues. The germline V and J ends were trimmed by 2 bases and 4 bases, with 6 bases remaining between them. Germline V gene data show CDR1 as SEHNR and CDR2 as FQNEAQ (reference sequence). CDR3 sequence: CASSLHQYEQYF. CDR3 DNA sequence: TGTGCCAGCAGCTTACATCAGTACGAGCAGTACTTC.

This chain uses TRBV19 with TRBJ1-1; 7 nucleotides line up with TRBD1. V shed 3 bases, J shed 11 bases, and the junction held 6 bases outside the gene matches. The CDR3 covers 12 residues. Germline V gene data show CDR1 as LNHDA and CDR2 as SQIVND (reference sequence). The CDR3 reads CASSIRQGSAFF. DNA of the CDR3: TGTGCCAGTAGTATTCGACAGGGAAGCGCTTTCTTT.

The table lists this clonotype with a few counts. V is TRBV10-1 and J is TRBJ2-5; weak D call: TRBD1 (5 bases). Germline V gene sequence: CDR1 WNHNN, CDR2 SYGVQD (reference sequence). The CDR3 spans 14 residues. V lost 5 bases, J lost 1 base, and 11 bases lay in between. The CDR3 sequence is CASSKGHPQETQYF. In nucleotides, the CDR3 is TGCGCCAGCAGTAAAGGACATCCCCAAGAGACCCAGTACTTC.